Listed below are T cell receptor beta chains from one sample, sequenced in a study of blood T cell repertoires in COVID-19. Measured with immunoSEQ multiplex PCR; TCRdb has only the in-frame clones, and not every one. Of some 150,000 clones detected, roughly 90% appear once; the ten largest clones hold 0.95% to 1.5%. The sequencing input was PBMCs or T cells enriched from blood (not recorded which). These receptors came from a woman aged 30 to 39 with acute COVID-19. CDR3s include the opening cysteine and the closing phenylalanine or tryptophan. A D gene is named only where the DNA matches it firmly. Not every row has a clone size; where given, it reads once, few, many or a size class.

TRBD1,-,13,TRBJ2-7,TRBV29-1,TGCAGCGCCGGGGACAGCCACTCCTACGAGCAGTACTTC,CSAGDSHSYEQYF
TRBD1,-,14,TRBJ1-5,TRBV24-1,TGTGCCACCAGTGACTTACAGGGGGATCAGCCCCAGCATTTT,CATSDLQGDQPQHF
-,once,16,TRBJ1-5,TRBV6-1,TGTGCCAGCAGTGAAGCGTCTGGGGCAGCAGATCAGCCCCAGCATTTT,CASSEASGAADQPQHF
TRBD2,-,15,TRBJ2-7,TRBV4-3,TGCGCCAGCAGCCAAGGCCTAGCGGGAGGGCCCGAGCAGTACTTC,CASSQGLAGGPEQYF
-,-,14,TRBJ2-3,TRBV5-4,TGTGCCAGCAGCACTCCGAGCGGCACAGATACGCAGTATTTT,CASSTPSGTDTQYF
-,-,12,TRBJ2-7,TRBV28,TGTGCCAGCAGTTTATCCAGGAACGAGCAGTACTTC,CASSLSRNEQYF
-,-,16,TRBJ1-4,TRBV5-1,TGCGCCAGCAGCCTGGACCCAACAGGAGCTAATGAAAAACTGTTTTTT,CASSLDPTGANEKLFF
-,-,13,TRBJ2-2,TRBV18,TGTGCCAGCTCACCACAGGGGCACGGGGAGCTGTTTTTT,CASSPQGHGELFF
-,-,15,TRBJ2-5,TRBV21-1,TGTGCCAGCGCCCATTTACCAGGGGATGTGGAGACCCAGTACTTC,CASAHLPGDVETQYF
-,-,14,TRBJ1-1,TRBV30,TGTGCCTTGACCATTCAGGTCATGAACACTGAAGCTTTCTTT,CALTIQVMNTEAFF
TRBD1,-,14,TRBJ1-2,TRBV28,TGTGCCAGCACCGGGGGACAGGATACCTATGGCTACACCTTC,CASTGGQDTYGYTF
-,-,13,TRBJ1-1,TRBV3-1/TRBV3-2,TGTGCCAGCAGCCATGGGGGCTACACTGAAGCTTTCTTT,CASSHGGYTEAFF
-,-,15,TRBJ2-2,TRBV11-1,TGTGCCAGCAGCTTTAGGGGAAGGGGGACCGGGGAGCTGTTTTTT,CASSFRGRGTGELFF
-,-,16,TRBJ1-1,TRBV2,TGTGCCAGCAGTGAAGCTCAGGGGAAATCGAACACTGAAGCTTTCTTT,CASSEAQGKSNTEAFF
TRBD1,-,14,TRBJ1-2,TRBV5-1,TGCGCCAGCACCCCTGGGACAGGAAACTATGGCTACACCTTC,CASTPGTGNYGYTF